The clone carrying this T cell receptor beta chain was seen a few times. Its antigen is undetermined. TCRdb called the 5' RACE reads again in MiXCR, with one record for every CDR3 protein. The table has approximately 550,000 distinct CDR3 sequences, 15% to 20% seen once; the top ten hold 14%. These data come from a study of T cells after yellow fever vaccination. Broader study findings: The secondary response was weaker, and its peak arrived faster, on day 5 versus 15. The booster saw the reappearance of most primary-vaccination clones (approximately 97% CD4, around 88% CD8).

The clonotype was recovered from a man aged 30 to 45 who received the YFV17D yellow fever vaccine. Source: PBMCs, taken 15 days after the yellow fever booster vaccination.

The CDR3 coding sequence is TGTGCCAGCTCACCCGATGCGGACAGGTACAATGAGCAGTTCTTC. As protein: CASSPDADRYNEQFF. V gene TRBV18 combines with J gene TRBJ2-1; 7 bases map to TRBD1. The V gene's germline CDR1 is KGHSH and CDR2 LQKENI. After removal of 3 bases from V and 4 bases from J, the junction contained 6 bases not matched to a gene. The CDR3 loop spans 15 amino acids.